What follows describes a single TCR beta chain. The data originate from a study of blood T cell repertoires in COVID-19. Across the whole study: Italy, Spain and the United States were the sources of the convalescent and acute COVID-19 samples. T cells, B-cell-depleted T cells, or PBMCs provided the cDNA or gDNA that served as material.

Methods used by the authors: The assay estimated nucleated cells by amplifying reference gene primers. Generated by immunoSEQ multiplex PCR, the TCRdb table keeps only in-frame clones and is missing some. V and J calls and clone size are those listed in that table; D and trimming were worked out from the DNA. The repertoire holds 150,000 to 180,000 clones, with 76% as singletons. Per germline, CDR1 SGHRS and CDR2 YFSETQ. The CDR3 covers 12 residues. The V and J ends lost 0 bases and 9 bases respectively, with 7 bases between them. Material: peripheral blood. This TCR came from a woman older than 75 with acute or convalescent COVID-19. This chain links TRBV5-1 with TRBJ2-1; D is possibly TRBD2 (5 bases). CDR3 sequence reads: CASSLARGEQFF. The CDR3 nucleotides are TGCGCCAGCAGCTTGGCCCGGGGTGAGCAGTTCTTC.